This is a list of T cell receptor beta chains from one sample in a study of blood T cell repertoires in COVID-19. Profiling relied on immunoSEQ multiplex PCR, and the TCRdb table lists in-frame clones only, not all of them. The sample yields roughly 250,000 clones, about 86% seen once. What was sequenced was peripheral blood. These receptors were collected from a man aged 45-65 years with active or convalescent COVID-19. Each CDR3 is given with its conserved first and last residue. D genes are given only for firm matches. Only some rows state a clone size, as once, few, many or a class for expanded clones.

>.|TRBJ1-5|.|TRBV30
CAWGIWGGSQPQHF
TGTGCCTGGGGAATCTGGGGAGGGAGTCAGCCCCAGCATTTT
>.|TRBJ2-5|.|TRBV5-1
CASSLKRRETQYF
TGCGCCAGCAGCTTGAAGCGGAGAGAGACCCAGTACTTC
>TRBD1|TRBJ1-2|few|TRBV7-6
CASSPRQGGGYTF
TGTGCCAGCAGCCCTAGACAGGGCGGTGGCTACACCTTC
>TRBD1|TRBJ1-4|.|TRBV7-8
CASSLDTGGEKLFF
TGTGCCAGCAGCTTAGATACAGGGGGAGAAAAACTGTTTTTT
>.|TRBJ2-2|.|TRBV3-1/TRBV3-2
CASSQDKRWNTGELFF
TGTGCCAGCAGCCAAGACAAGCGGTGGAACACCGGGGAGCTGTTTTTT
>.|TRBJ1-1|once|TRBV6-5
CASSYNSKNTEAFF
TGTGCCAGCAGTTATAACAGTAAGAACACTGAAGCTTTCTTT
>.|TRBJ2-7|once|TRBV15
CATSRDMVYEQYF
TGTGCCACCAGCCGGGACATGGTCTACGAGCAGTACTTC
>.|TRBJ2-7|once|TRBV7-8
CASSPAVSYEQYF
TGTGCCAGCAGCCCGGCGGTCTCCTACGAGCAGTACTTC
>.|TRBJ1-4|.|TRBV7-2
CASRRRQATNEKLFF
TGTGCCAGCAGAAGAAGACAGGCAACTAATGAAAAACTGTTTTTT
>TRBD1|TRBJ1-6|.|TRBV12-3/TRBV12-4
CASSLDRGSPLHF
TGTGCCAGCAGTTTGGACAGGGGTTCACCCCTCCACTTT
>.|TRBJ2-7|.|TRBV6-2/TRBV6-3
CASSNPGMHEQYF
TGTGCCAGCAGTAATCCCGGTATGCACGAGCAGTACTTC
>.|TRBJ2-7|once|TRBV7-9
CASSLGPGGMYEQYF
TGTGCCAGCAGCTTAGGCCCAGGGGGGATGTACGAGCAGTACTTC
>TRBD1|TRBJ1-1|few|TRBV18
CASSPTSGQGQTEAFF
TGTGCCAGCTCACCCACGTCCGGACAGGGGCAAACTGAAGCTTTCTTT
>TRBD1|TRBJ2-7|.|TRBV9
CASSGPGTGIDEQYF
TGTGCCAGCAGCGGACCCGGGACAGGGATCGACGAGCAGTACTTC
>.|TRBJ2-3|.|TRBV18
CASSPGRRTDTQYF
TGTGCCAGCTCACCGGGCAGACGCACAGATACGCAGTATTTT
>.|TRBJ2-2|few|TRBV7-3
CASSLHRVNAGELFF
TGTGCCAGCAGCTTACACAGGGTGAACGCCGGGGAGCTGTTTTTT
>.|TRBJ1-2|.|TRBV29-1
CSVEVMTGRDGYTF
TGCAGCGTTGAAGTTATGACAGGAAGGGATGGCTACACCTTC
>.|TRBJ1-3|.|TRBV23-1
CASSRRNRGSSGNTIYF
TGCGCCAGCAGCCGTCGTAATAGGGGCAGCTCTGGAAACACCATATATTTT
>TRBD2|TRBJ2-7|.|TRBV5-4
CASSSGTSGGYEQYF
TGTGCCAGCAGCTCGGGGACTAGCGGGGGCTACGAGCAGTACTTC
>.|TRBJ1-3|few|TRBV30
CAWSVPRTAGNTIYF
TGTGCCTGGAGTGTCCCCAGGACAGCCGGTAACACCATATATTTT
>TRBD2|TRBJ2-2|.|TRBV6-6
CASSRTSGGSGELFF
TGTGCCAGCAGTAGGACTAGCGGGGGCTCCGGGGAGCTGTTTTTT
>TRBD1|TRBJ2-1|.|TRBV23-1
CASCQGAVAYNEQFF
TGCGCCAGCTGCCAGGGGGCCGTCGCCTACAATGAGCAGTTCTTC